The TCR beta chain under discussion was sequenced for a study of T-cell memory formation after mild COVID-19. One entry per CDR3 protein results from TCRdb running MiXCR on the 5' RACE reads. This sample has around 400,000 distinct CDR3 sequences; approximately 25% occur once, and the top ten carry about 10%. The sequence was obtained from an adult woman who had mild COVID-19 (a few samples of this study predate the infection). Cell type and time point are not known. Sample: PBMCs or a T cell subset sorted from them (not recorded which).

In DNA form, the CDR3 reads TGTGCCAGCAGCATTCTACAGGTGACCCAGCCCCAGCATTTT. The encoded protein is CASSILQVTQPQHF. V gene TRBV6-6 combines with J gene TRBJ1-5, with a tentative D call TRBD1 (5 bases). The germline CDR1 and CDR2 sequences are MNHNY and SVGAGI (reference sequence). V shed 6 bases and J shed 7 bases, with 16 bases lying between them. CDR3 length equals 14 residues.